The T cell receptor beta chain described here comes from a study of T cells in Graves' hyperthyroidism and ophthalmopathy. Study-wide points: Ophthalmopathy was model-predicted a median about six months pre-onset.

In its sample, this clonotype was seen many times. Its antigen is unknown. Disease lasting under 3 months, a NOSPECS grade of at least 4, and a Clinical Activity Score of at least 3 were features of the ophthalmopathy patients. The study excluded patients with uncontrolled infection, other autoimmune disease, pregnancy or lactation. The TCR beta CDR3 regions underwent amplification using RNA transcripts as the source. First-round RT-PCR targeting the TCR CDR3 was performed with the HTBI primer set. TCRdb fed the multiplex PCR reads into MiXCR, producing one record per CDR3 protein. Of roughly 500,000 distinct CDR3 sequences detected, 22% appear once; the ten largest clones hold roughly 49%. Sequences were obtained from blood. The clonotype was recovered from a woman in her seventies with Graves' ophthalmopathy.

CDR3 amino acids: CASSQGYYEQYF. The CDR3 coding sequence is TGTGCCAGCAGCCAGGGATACTACGAGCAGTACTTC. The rearrangement joins TRBV3-1 to TRBJ2-7; D remains ambiguous. CDR1 LGHDT and CDR2 YNNKEL come from the germline V gene (reference sequence). This CDR3 contains 12 residues. V was clipped by 3 bases and J by 3 bases, with 6 bases between them.